The 25 T cell receptor beta chains presented below share a single source sample, sequenced in a study of graft-versus-host responses after intestinal transplantation. No antigens are known for them. Sequenced by immunoSEQ multiplex PCR; TCRdb stores in-frame clones only, minus some. The sample holds about 51,000 clones; roughly nine tenths are singletons and the top ten take approximately 0.6%. The source material was unstimulated CD4+ T cells sorted from spleen or lymph node cells, sampled before transplant. The receptors derive from a human donor who was the organ donor for an intestinal transplant.

This clone was seen a handful of times. J is TRBJ2-1 and V is TRBV29-1; 9 positions match TRBD1. V lost 8 bases and J lost 2; bases outside the gene matches: 10. CDR1 is SQVTM and CDR2 is ANQGSEA in the germline V gene. The CDR3 has 15 residues. Here the CDR3 DNA reads TGCAGCACCCAGGGGGGGGACAGGGCCTACAATGAGCAGTTCTTC. Encoded protein: CSTQGGDRAYNEQFF.

V and J are TRBV5-5 and TRBJ1-2; TRBD1 matches at 7 bases. Looked up from germline, CDR1 is SGHKS and CDR2 is YYEKEE (reference sequence). The CDR3 is made up of 14 amino acids. The V and J ends lost 4 bases and 4 bases, in that order; junction bases with no gene match: 7. For the CDR3, the DNA is TGTGCCAGCAGCCCCCCGGGACAGATCTATGGCTACACCTTC. Its translation: CASSPPGQIYGYTF.

The chain has TRBV7-8 and TRBJ1-1, with D perhaps TRBD1 (6 bases). Germline values: CDR1 SGHVS, CDR2 FQNEAQ. CDR3 length: 11 residues. V was trimmed by 1 base and J by 11 bases, leaving 8 bases between them. The CDR3 coding sequence is TGTGCCAGCAGCTTAGGTCAGGGGGCTTTCTTT. Residues: CASSLGQGAFF.

The V and J genes are TRBV11-2 and TRBJ2-3, with D perhaps matching TRBD1 (6 bases). The CDR3 is 17 residues long. Germline-derived CDR1 and CDR2 are SGHAT and FQNNGV. With 1 base removed from V and 2 bases from J, the gap between germline ends came to 16 bases. The CDR3 nucleotides read TGTGCCAGCAGCTTAGCGGGGACACCTTACATCACAGATACGCAGTATTTT. Its translation: CASSLAGTPYITDTQYF.

The rearrangement joins TRBV21-1 to TRBJ2-7; the D call of TRBD1 is as the table states it, not checked on the DNA. TRBV21-1 is given as a pseudogene. This CDR3 contains 19 residues. This CDR3 is CASSKAPTGQPLTRDEQYF. The CDR3 DNA follows: TGTGCCAGCAGCAAAGCGCCTACTGGACAGCCCCTCACCCGGGACGAGCAGTACTTC.

The rearrangement links TRBV7-2 to TRBJ2-7; D is undetermined. Germline CDR1 reads SGHTA; CDR2 reads FQGNSA. V was cut by 2 bases and J by 6 bases, with 8 bases left in between. The CDR3 runs 12 residues. The CDR3 loop reads CASSLPASEQYF. In DNA, the CDR3 is TGTGCCAGCAGCTTACCAGCGTCCGAGCAGTACTTC.

The chain recombines TRBV10-3 with TRBJ2-1; TRBD2 matches 14 bases. V lost 0 bases and J lost 6; bases outside the gene matches: 7. The V gene's germline CDR1 is ENHRY and CDR2 SYGVKD. The CDR3 is 18 amino acids. In DNA form, the CDR3 reads TGTGCCATCAGTGAGTCATTTGGGACTAGCGGGAGTGGCAATGAGCAGTTCTTC. It encodes CAISESFGTSGSGNEQFF.

CDR3 nucleotides: TGCGCCAGCAGCTTGTACTCCGGGGAGCTGTTTTTT. Translation gives CASSLYSGELFF. The chain employs TRBV5-1 and TRBJ2-2; D gene ambiguous. The CDR3 is 12 residues long. Per germline, CDR1 SGHRS and CDR2 YFSETQ. The V end lost 1 base, the J end lost 6 bases, and 4 bases lay between the germline ends.

The chain joins TRBV10-2 to TRBJ2-7; D is perhaps TRBD2 (6 bases). Per the germline V gene, CDR1 is WSHSY and CDR2 is SAAADI. V was pared by 6 bases and J by 3 bases, with 15 bases between. CDR3 length equals 14 residues. Here the CDR3 reads CASRANTGGYEQYF. In DNA, the CDR3 is TGCGCCAGCAGGGCAAACACCGGGGGCTACGAGCAGTACTTC.

The V and J genes are TRBV18 and TRBJ1-3, with a weak D call TRBD1 (5 bases). The V end lost 0 bases, the J end lost 1 base, and 7 bases lay between the germline ends. Germline lookup yields CDR1 KGHSH and CDR2 LQKENI. This CDR3 comprises 15 residues. This chain's CDR3 is CASSPPGVSGNTIYF. In DNA form, the CDR3 reads TGTGCCAGCTCACCACCAGGGGTATCTGGAAACACCATATATTTT.

The genes are TRBV21-1 and TRBJ1-2; the table calls TRBD1, which could not be checked here. TRBV21-1 is a pseudogene segment. The CDR3 length is 19 residues. The DNA for the CDR3 is TGTGCCAGCAGCGCGCCCTGGACAGGGGGCCATAGTGCCCTCTATGGCTACACCTTC. It specifies CASSAPWTGGHSALYGYTF.

J is TRBJ2-3 and V is TRBV23-1; 7 nucleotides agree with TRBD2. TRBV23-1 is an ORF for which the function is uncertain. The CDR3 sequence is 18 residues long. With V trimmed by 7 bases and J by 0 bases, 16 bases remained unmatched. CDR3 region: CASILLAEDPRSTDTQYF. The CDR3, as DNA: TGCGCCAGCATTCTCCTAGCGGAGGATCCCAGAAGCACAGATACGCAGTATTTT.

CDR3 nucleotides: TGTGCCAGTAGTTATGACAGGTCTTATGGCTACACCTTC. Protein product: CASSYDRSYGYTF. V is TRBV19 and J is TRBJ1-2; weak D call: TRBD1 (6 bases). The germline V and J ends were trimmed by 5 bases and 5 bases, with 12 bases remaining between them. The CDR3 totals 13 residues. Germline V gene data show CDR1 as LNHDA and CDR2 as SQIVND (reference sequence). The full variable domain, in which reference TRBV19 and TRBJ1-2 provide the parts outside the CDR3, is DGGITQSPKYLFRKEGQNVTLSCEQNLNHDAMYWYRQDPGQGLRLIYYSQIVNDFQKGDIAEGYSVSREKKESFPLTVTSAQKNPTAFYLCASSYDRSYGYTFGSGTRLTVV.

This chain uses TRBV10-3 with TRBJ1-2; weak D call: TRBD1 (6 bases). V lost 0 bases and J lost 4, with 15 bases in between. The germline gives CDR1 ENHRY, CDR2 SYGVKD. The CDR3 is made up of 16 amino acids. In DNA form, the CDR3 reads TGTGCCATCAGTGAGTCTGCTACAGGGCTCGGCTATGGCTACACCTTC. Encoded protein: CAISESATGLGYGYTF.

V gene TRBV7-3 combines with J gene TRBJ2-3; a possible D gene is TRBD1 (5 bases). The V end lost 2 bases, the J end lost 2 bases, and 11 bases lay between the germline ends. The length of the CDR3 is 15 residues. Germline V gene data show CDR1 as SGHTA and CDR2 as FQGTGA. This chain's CDR3 is CASSLLARDTDTQYF. The DNA of the CDR3 is TGTGCCAGCAGCTTATTAGCCAGGGACACAGATACGCAGTATTTT.

V usage is TRBV10-3 and J usage is TRBJ2-4, with 8 bases matching TRBD1. This CDR3 is 15 amino acids long. J lost 9 bases, V lost 6 bases, and 13 bases had no gene match. Germline CDR1 is ENHRY and CDR2 is SYGVKD. In DNA, the CDR3 is TGTGCCATCAGCACGGGACAGGCAGGAGAGGGCATTCAGTACTTC. This gives the protein CAISTGQAGEGIQYF.

The V call is TRBV5-3, the J call TRBJ1-1; 10 bases are a match to TRBD1. TRBV5-3 counts as an open reading frame of uncertain function. J gave up 8 bases and V 3 bases, and 16 bases lay outside the gene matches. The CDR3 runs 17 residues. CDR3 DNA sequence: TGTGCCAGAAGCTCGGAGCTTTGGACAGGGGGATCAGTGGAAGCTTTCTTT. It yields the protein CARSSELWTGGSVEAFF.

The chain employs TRBV12-5 and TRBJ2-4; tentative D call: TRBD1 (6 bases). Trimming removed 10 bases at V and 5 bases at J, with 27 bases between. Per germline, CDR1 LGHNT and CDR2 FRNRAP. The CDR3 contains 17 residues. This chain's CDR3 is CAICSKQGRGDENIQYF. The CDR3, as DNA: TGTGCTATCTGTTCGAAACAGGGCCGCGGTGACGAAAACATTCAGTACTTC.

The chain uses TRBV7-8 and TRBJ2-1, with 8 bases matching TRBD2. With V trimmed by 4 bases and J by 8 bases, 7 bases remained unmatched. The CDR3 covers 14 residues. CDR1 is SGHVS, CDR2 FQNEAQ, per germline. CDR3 DNA: TGTGCCAGCAGCTCGCTCCGGACTAGCCATGAGCAGTTCTTC. This encodes CASSSLRTSHEQFF.

V and J are TRBV14 and TRBJ2-1; D may be TRBD2 (5 bases). There are 12 residues in the CDR3. V was pared by 4 bases and J by 9 bases, with 10 bases between. Germline assignment: CDR1 SGHDN and CDR2 FVKESK. This chain's CDR3 is CASSPNRGEQFF. CDR3 DNA: TGTGCCAGCAGCCCCAACCGGGGTGAGCAGTTCTTC.

The rearrangement uses TRBV28 and TRBJ2-7, with D perhaps TRBD1 (6 bases). Germline-derived CDR1 and CDR2 are MDHEN and SYDVKM. V was cut by 10 bases and J by 2 bases, with 15 bases left in between. This CDR3 has 13 residues. The DNA for the CDR3 is TGTGCCACGGGCGGGCAGGGGCCCTACGAGCAGTACTTC. Amino acids: CATGGQGPYEQYF.

The chain recombines TRBV27 with TRBJ2-1; 7 bases fit TRBD1. Germline trimming cut 8 bases from V and 7 bases from J; bases unmatched to any gene: 17. This CDR3 is 16 amino acids long. The germline gives CDR1 MNHEY, CDR2 SMNVEV (reference sequence). The CDR3 loop reads CASHQTRDSPWNEQFF. CDR3 sequence (DNA): TGTGCCAGCCACCAAACCCGGGACAGTCCTTGGAATGAGCAGTTCTTC.

DNA for the CDR3: TGTGCCAGCGGCCGGCCACTAGGTGACAATGAGCAGTTCTTC. Translating gives CASGRPLGDNEQFF. The V and J genes are TRBV11-1 and TRBJ2-1, with a weak D call TRBD2 (5 bases). V lost 8 bases and J lost 5, with 16 bases in between. CDR1 is SGHAT, CDR2 FQDESV, per germline (reference sequence). The CDR3 sequence is 14 residues long. Full variable domain (rest looked up from reference TRBV11-1 and TRBJ2-1): EAEVAQSPRYKITEKSQAVAFWCDPISGHATLYWYRQILGQGPELLVQFQDESVVDDSQLPKDRFSAERLKGVDSTLKIQPAELGDSAMYLCASGRPLGDNEQFFGPGTRLTVL.

The rearrangement uses TRBV7-3 and TRBJ2-7, with 7 bases identical to TRBD2. The CDR3 is made up of 16 amino acids. The germline V gene encodes CDR1 SGHTA and CDR2 FQGTGA. Losses at the gene ends were 1 base for V and 3 bases for J; bases not matched to a gene: 9. CDR3 sequence: CASSLKGGSPIYEQYF. The CDR3 DNA sequence: TGTGCCAGCAGCTTAAAAGGCGGGAGCCCCATCTACGAGCAGTACTTC.

This sequence joins TRBV5-1 and TRBJ2-7, with TRBD2 matching over 9 bases. V gave up 2 bases and J gave up 2 bases; unmatched junction bases: 8. CDR1 is SGHRS and CDR2 is YFSETQ in the germline V gene. The CDR3 has 16 residues. For the CDR3, the DNA is TGCGCCAGCAGCTTAGAACCGGGACTAGCTCCCTACGAGCAGTACTTC. Protein sequence: CASSLEPGLAPYEQYF.